Listed here are 31 T cell receptor beta chains from one sample, sequenced in a study of beta chain features in type 1 diabetes. The entirety of the isolated RNA underwent reverse transcription, so expressed TCRB transcripts were sequenced. Measured with immunoSEQ multiplex PCR; TCRdb has only the in-frame clones, and not every one. The top ten hold 0.015% to 0.02% of the sample, which has around 400,000 clones, roughly 12% seen once. Material: naive CD4+ T cells from blood. Source of these receptors: a man aged 18 to 35 in good health.

This chain joins TRBV15 and TRBJ1-5, with a tentative D call TRBD1 (6 bases). This CDR3 contains 16 residues. The V and J ends lost 2 bases and 3 bases respectively, with 14 bases between them. From germline, CDR1 is LNHNV and CDR2 YYDKDF (reference sequence). The CDR3 DNA reads TGTGCCACCAGCAGACCACAGGGTACCGCCAATCAGCCCCAGCATTTT. It codes for CATSRPQGTANQPQHF.

The chain joins TRBV30 to TRBJ2-7; tentatively, D is TRBD1 (5 bases). The ends were cut back, 5 bases at V and 1 base at J, with 12 bases in the middle. Looked up from germline, CDR1 is GTSNPN and CDR2 is SVGIG (reference sequence). This CDR3 region has 13 residues. The CDR3 loop is CAWRQRSSYEQYF. For the CDR3, the DNA is TGTGCCTGGCGACAGAGAAGTTCCTACGAGCAGTACTTC.

The chain combines TRBV6-6 with TRBJ2-3; a possible D gene is TRBD1 (5 bases). CDR3 length equals 15 residues. From germline, CDR1 is MNHNY and CDR2 SVGAGI (reference sequence). Deletions cut 0 bases from V and 0 bases from J, with 7 bases between. Written as DNA, the CDR3 is TGTGCCAGCAGTTACTCGAGACAGAGCACAGATACGCAGTATTTT. Translation gives CASSYSRQSTDTQYF.

This clone was seen more than once but under ten times. J is TRBJ1-1 and V is TRBV27; D perhaps matches TRBD1 (5 bases). Germline CDR1 MNHEY, CDR2 SMNVEV (reference sequence). With 1 base removed from V and 1 base from J, the gap between germline ends came to 10 bases. The CDR3 has 15 amino acids. Written as DNA, the CDR3 is TGTGCCAGCAGTTTATGGGGCAGGGCGAACACTGAAGCTTTCTTT. Residues: CASSLWGRANTEAFF.

This clone was counted only a few times. V and J are TRBV18 and TRBJ1-5; 9 nucleotides match TRBD1. The CDR3 runs 16 residues. Germline-derived CDR1 and CDR2 are KGHSH and LQKENI. The V gene end was trimmed by 3 bases and the J gene end by 4 bases; junction bases not matched to a gene: 7. CDR3 amino acids: CASSPSTGGSNQPQHF. The DNA of the CDR3 is TGTGCCAGCTCACCGTCGACAGGGGGGAGTAATCAGCCCCAGCATTTT.

J is TRBJ2-5 and V is TRBV5-4, with unresolved D. Per the germline V gene, CDR1 is SGHNT and CDR2 is YYREEE (reference sequence). Trimming took 2 bases from V and 7 from J, leaving 9 bases between them. This CDR3 is built from 12 residues. The CDR3 reads CASSFPRGTQYF. Written as DNA, the CDR3 is TGTGCCAGCAGCTTCCCCCGAGGGACCCAGTACTTC.

The chain couples TRBV28 to TRBJ2-2; 10 nucleotides agree with TRBD1. CDR3 length: 16 residues. Germline CDR1 is MDHEN and CDR2 is SYDVKM. Trimming took 5 bases from V and 7 from J; bases not matched to a gene: 10. The CDR3: CASSPHGTGEHGELFF. The CDR3 DNA is TGTGCCAGCAGTCCCCACGGGACAGGGGAGCACGGGGAGCTGTTTTTT.

The rearrangement uses TRBV6-6 and TRBJ2-7; D not resolved. The V gene's germline CDR1 is MNHNY and CDR2 SVGAGI (reference sequence). This CDR3 is 13 amino acids long. V dropped 6 bases and J dropped 1 base, with 10 bases sitting between them. The CDR3 DNA is TGTGCCAGCAGAAGTAGCTGGTCCTACGAGCAGTACTTC. It is translated as CASRSSWSYEQYF.

This clone occurred a few times. The chain recombines TRBV28 with TRBJ1-1; D gene unclear. The CDR3 loop spans 12 amino acids. V was pared by 3 bases and J by 3 bases, with 5 bases between. Per germline, CDR1 MDHEN and CDR2 SYDVKM. The CDR3 spells CASSFSYTEAFF. Written as DNA, the CDR3 is TGTGCCAGCAGTTTTTCCTACACTGAAGCTTTCTTT.

The chain couples TRBV7-2 to TRBJ2-1; D might be TRBD2 (6 bases). The CDR3 extends over 16 amino acids. Between the trimmed V and J ends, which lost 1 base and 8 bases, there was a span of 18 bases. Germline CDR1 SGHTA, CDR2 FQGNSA. DNA for the CDR3: TGTGCCAGCAGCTTAGGAGGGACTTATAAAGGCCATGAGCAGTTCTTC. Translated: CASSLGGTYKGHEQFF.

A few counts support this clone. The gene calls are TRBV11-1 and TRBJ2-3, with D maybe TRBD1 (6 bases). CDR1 SGHAT and CDR2 FQDESV come from the germline V gene (reference sequence). This CDR3 is 13 amino acids long. Between the trimmed V and J ends, which lost 5 bases and 2 bases, there was a span of 8 bases. The CDR3, as DNA: TGTGCCAGCAGCCAGGGGTTCACAGATACGCAGTATTTT. Translating it yields CASSQGFTDTQYF.

The chain has TRBV6-5 and TRBJ1-2, with D hard to call. V was trimmed by 6 bases and J by 3 bases, leaving 14 bases between them. This CDR3 is built from 14 residues. Germline CDR1 is MNHEY and CDR2 is SVGAGI. The CDR3, as DNA: TGTGCCAGCAGCCCCGGAGGCGCATACTATGGCTACACCTTC. Translated: CASSPGGAYYGYTF.

This clone was seen only a few times. The rearrangement joins TRBV28 to TRBJ2-7, with D unclear. There are 12 residues in the CDR3. The V end was cut by 2 bases, the J end by 6 bases, with 8 bases between. CDR1 MDHEN and CDR2 SYDVKM come from the germline V gene. Here the CDR3 DNA reads TGTGCCAGCAGTTTAAATCTCTCCGAGCAGTACTTC. Its protein product is CASSLNLSEQYF.

This clone was counted ten times or more. One junction end disagrees with the germline gene, perhaps due to a read error. This rearrangement joins TRBV29-1 to TRBJ2-7; D is uncertain. In germline, CDR1 is SQVTM, CDR2 ANQGSEA. This CDR3 is built from 13 residues. CDR3: CSVEDLRPTPAHF. The CDR3 nucleotides are TGCAGCGTTGAAGATCTCAGGCCCACCCCTGCCCACTTC.

This rearrangement joins TRBV7-3 to TRBJ2-7, with TRBD2 matching 10 bases. Looked up from germline, CDR1 is SGHTA and CDR2 is FQGTGA. V was pared by 6 bases and J by 2 bases, with 7 bases of the junction left unmatched. The CDR3 sequence is 15 residues long. CDR3: CASRGPSGRPYEQYF. The CDR3 region has the DNA TGTGCCAGCAGAGGGCCTAGCGGGAGACCCTACGAGCAGTACTTC.

The rearrangement links TRBV29-1 to TRBJ1-1; maybe TRBD1 (5 bases). The germline V gene has CDR1 SQVTM and CDR2 ANQGSEA. This CDR3 is built from 10 residues. V gave up 7 bases and J gave up 7 bases, with 10 bases separating them. The DNA of the CDR3 is TGCAGCGCTGCGACAGATGAAGCTTTCTTT. This codes for CSAATDEAFF.

Here the CDR3 DNA reads TGTGCCATCGGAGCAGGGGGGCAAGATACGCAGTATTTT. Translation: CAIGAGGQDTQYF. This chain joins TRBV10-3 and TRBJ2-3, with D possibly being TRBD1 (7 bases). Germline CDR1 is ENHRY and CDR2 is SYGVKD. This CDR3 comprises 13 residues. The germline V and J ends were trimmed by 8 bases and 5 bases, with 14 bases remaining between them.

The rearrangement links TRBV6-1 to TRBJ1-4; no reliable D call. The V and J ends lost 6 bases and 3 bases respectively, with 8 bases between them. The CDR3 consists of 13 residues. Germline V lookup: CDR1 MNHNS, CDR2 SASEGT. CDR3 in amino acids: CASRTTANEKLFF. In DNA form, the CDR3 reads TGTGCCAGCAGGACAACCGCTAATGAAAAACTGTTTTTT.

This clone appeared a few times. The chain carries TRBV11-2 and TRBJ2-2; D is unresolved. CDR1 and CDR2 from the germline V gene are SGHAT and FQNNGV. V lost 4 bases to trimming and J lost 1 base, with 7 bases between them. The CDR3 totals 14 residues. The CDR3 nucleotides read TGTGCCAGCAGCTCCCCAGGGAACACCGGGGAGCTGTTTTTT. Residues: CASSSPGNTGELFF.

The chain employs TRBV28 and TRBJ2-7; 8 bases align to TRBD1. This CDR3 has 15 residues. Trimming removed 5 bases from V and 2 bases from J; junction bases left unmatched: 8. CDR1 MDHEN and CDR2 SYDVKM come from the germline V gene. The chain's CDR3 is CASSVSGGPAYEQYF. The CDR3 bases are TGTGCCAGCAGTGTGTCAGGGGGCCCGGCCTACGAGCAGTACTTC.

The rearrangement joins TRBV29-1 to TRBJ2-1; TRBD2 aligns across 7 bases. Germline V gene sequence: CDR1 SQVTM, CDR2 ANQGSEA. V lost 4 bases to trimming and J lost 2 bases; unmatched junction nucleotides: 5. This CDR3 comprises 14 residues. In DNA form, the CDR3 reads TGCAGCGTTGTGCGGGAGAGGACCTACAATGAGCAGTTCTTC. Translating gives CSVVRERTYNEQFF.

This clone was counted between two and nine times. The chain couples TRBV28 to TRBJ1-2; 10 bases align to TRBD1. CDR1 and CDR2 (germline): MDHEN, SYDVKM. This CDR3 has 14 amino acids. Trimming took 8 bases from V and 8 from J; bases not matched to a gene: 11. The CDR3 region has the DNA TGTGCCAGCTCCGCGGAGGACAGGGGGGGAGGCTACACCTTC. Protein sequence: CASSAEDRGGGYTF.

The genes are TRBV28 and TRBJ2-7; 11 nucleotides agree with TRBD1. From germline, CDR1 is MDHEN and CDR2 SYDVKM. With 8 bases clipped from V and 7 bases from J, the junction kept 10 bases outside the gene matches. The CDR3 contains 14 residues. The CDR3 protein is CASQTDRGLREQYF. The CDR3, as DNA: TGTGCCAGCCAGACGGACAGGGGGCTTCGGGAGCAGTACTTC.

The chain combines TRBV4-1 with TRBJ1-2; 7 positions agree with TRBD1. Germline lookup yields CDR1 MGHRA and CDR2 YSYEKL. V was clipped by 3 bases and J by 0 bases; unmatched bases: 7. The CDR3 covers 16 residues. The CDR3 DNA is TGCGCCAGCAGCCAGATAGGACAGGCCACTAACTATGGCTACACCTTC. Its translation: CASSQIGQATNYGYTF.

This clone was found a few times. The chain has TRBV29-1 and TRBJ1-1; 8 bases align to TRBD1. V shed 7 bases and J 4 bases; nucleotides not matched to a gene: 5. The CDR3 extends over 12 amino acids. Looked up from germline, CDR1 is SQVTM and CDR2 is ANQGSEA. CDR3: CSARQGFTEAFF. The DNA for the CDR3 is TGCAGCGCAAGACAGGGGTTCACTGAAGCTTTCTTT.

This clone has a handful of counts. J is TRBJ2-3 and V is TRBV28; D is ambiguous. V lost 5 bases and J lost 4, with 7 bases in between. In germline, CDR1 is MDHEN, CDR2 SYDVKM. This CDR3 region has 12 residues. CDR3 DNA sequence: TGTGCCAGCAGTCCCCGGGCAGATACGCAGTATTTT. Amino acid sequence: CASSPRADTQYF. Combining the CDR3 with reference TRBV28 and TRBJ2-3 gives the whole variable domain DVKVTQSSRYLVKRTGEKVFLECVQDMDHENMFWYRQDPGLGLRLIYFSYDVKMKEKGDIPEGYSVSREKKERFSLILESASTNQTSMYLCASSPRADTQYFGPGTRLTVL.

This clone was recorded a few times. The V call is TRBV7-2, the J call TRBJ2-6; D unresolved. The CDR3 runs to 13 residues. Germline-derived CDR1 and CDR2 are SGHTA and FQGNSA. V was shortened by 9 bases and J by 0 bases, with 6 bases between the two germline ends. Here the CDR3 DNA reads TGTGCCAGTCAACTCTCTGGGGCCAACGTCCTGACTTTC. This translates into CASQLSGANVLTF. Together with reference TRBV7-2 and TRBJ2-6, the CDR3 gives the full variable domain: GAGVSQSPSNKVTEKGKDVELRCDPISGHTALYWYRQSLGQGLEFLIYFQGNSAPDKSGLPSDRFSAERTGGSVSTLTIQRTQQEDSAVYLCASQLSGANVLTFGAGSRLTVL.

The table lists this clone with a few counts. The chain joins TRBV30 to TRBJ1-2; 10 bases map to TRBD1. Germline trimming cut 0 bases from V and 7 bases from J; bases unmatched to any gene: 2. Germline CDR1 and CDR2: GTSNPN and SVGIG (reference sequence). The CDR3 loop spans 13 amino acids. The DNA for the CDR3 is TGTGCCTGGAGTGTAGGGACAGGGGCTGGCTACACCTTC. This gives the protein CAWSVGTGAGYTF.

This chain connects TRBV11-2 to TRBJ2-7; no definite D call. Per the germline V gene, CDR1 is SGHAT and CDR2 is FQNNGV. The germline V and J ends were trimmed by 1 base and 2 bases, with 9 bases remaining between them. CDR3 length: 14 residues. As DNA, the CDR3 is TGTGCCAGCAGCTTAGTCGCGGATGCCTACGAGCAGTACTTC. Protein sequence: CASSLVADAYEQYF.

This clone was counted only a few times. V is TRBV28 and J is TRBJ2-5; D call uncertain. CDR1 and CDR2 from the germline V gene are MDHEN and SYDVKM. Trimming took off 6 bases at V and 1 base at J, with 12 bases between the two ends. The CDR3 runs 14 residues. CDR3 amino acids: CASSPPGSQETQYF. The CDR3 DNA is TGTGCCAGCAGCCCCCCCGGGTCCCAAGAGACCCAGTACTTC.

The chain combines TRBV29-1 with TRBJ2-7; TRBD1 is a possible D gene (6 bases). This CDR3 has 16 residues. V gave up 6 bases and J gave up 0 bases, with 21 bases separating them. Germline lookup yields CDR1 SQVTM and CDR2 ANQGSEA. The CDR3 loop reads CSVRSRQVGVSYEQYF. The CDR3 bases are TGCAGCGTGCGATCCCGACAGGTGGGGGTCTCCTACGAGCAGTACTTC.